The T cell receptor (beta chain) under discussion was sequenced for a study of radiation and T cells in renal cell carcinoma (TCRdb year 2020). Some background on the complete study: In total, 50 to 55 samples underwent TCR beta sequencing: 25 or so tumors plus 27 peripheral blood samples. Across all 53 samples, 4,016,671 unique CDR3 nucleotide sequences encoding 2.5 million to 3 million unique CDR3 amino acid sequences were identified. The last blood draw occurred 4 weeks after radiation, at the same time as nephrectomy.

A word on this clone: The target of this receptor is not known. Per-nucleotide qualities are absent, and no much larger clonotype sits a single base away.

The CDR3 sequence holds 15 residues, the cysteine and phenylalanine included. Only the CDR3 DNA stays, 45 bases, in frame from base 1. V gives up 4 bases and J gives up 2 bases, and the segment between their germline ends measures 12 bases. Reading the germline V gene gives CDR1 SGHRS and CDR2 YFSETQ. This sample's time point label indicates: blood 4 weeks post-SBRT, at nephrectomy. The treatment or condition label, as the study defines it: 15 Gy SBRT to primary tumor, nephrectomy 4 weeks later. Samples were obtained from a clinical trial, in which 15 Gy stereotactic body radiation therapy was delivered to primary renal cell carcinomas and nephrectomy was performed 4 weeks later. To track tumor-enriched clonotypes, serial peripheral blood was sampled from radiation-treated patients at baseline and at 2 weeks and 4 weeks after SBRT. Renal cell carcinoma with clear cell pathology was present in all patients. Genomic DNA for TCR sequencing was prepared using the QIAamp DNA Blood Mini Kit (Qiagen). Only samples passing all quality control checks were included in the analyses.

The research as a whole found: Effects of radiation dose or scheduling on the TCR repertoire could not be addressed with the single-armed trial design. Tracking of blood repertoire dynamics stopped at approximately 4 weeks after treatment, with no follow-up past that point. No pretreatment tumor biopsies were available, so the baseline intratumoral presence of clonotypes could not be determined. In blood, the top tumor clonotypes increased between baseline and 2 weeks post-radiation and then shrank by 4 weeks, which suggests that tumor-resident clones expanded only transiently.

TCR beta libraries were generated from genomic DNA with the immunoSEQ kit, following the manufacturer's recommendations. To prepare the libraries, a first multiplex PCR with proprietary primers was run, followed by a second PCR that added unique barcodes, and a bead cleanup was done after each round. A kit-provided positive control reaction and a negative control reaction were included in every sample batch. The final libraries underwent checking on an Agilent 4200 TapeStation D1000 ScreenTape, volumetric pooling, and quantification by qPCR. Sequencing ran on an Illumina NextSeq500 with a MidOutput 150-cycle cartridge, using 156 Read1 and 15 Index1 cycles with kit custom primers. The pooled library was loaded at about 0.98 pM, with a roughly 20% PhiX control spiked in. For the original study's pipeline: Vendor-processed data were analyzed in R, with a clonotype defined as all T cells sharing the same CDR3 nucleotide sequence. In the clone abundance analyses, frequencies were normalized to the 10,000 most abundant clones in each sample. Public T cell clones, which averaged fewer than five per sample, were excluded before analysis. Tumor-enriched clonotypes and baseline blood-enriched clonotypes were defined as those with an abundance difference of at least 32-fold between compartments. Clonotypes expanded or contracted between blood time points were identified with a beta-binomial differential abundance model. Similarity between tumor and blood repertoires was quantified using the Baroni-Urbani and Buser coefficient, and groups were compared with two-tailed Wilcoxon tests in R. The table comes from immuneACCESS by way of TCRdb, which keeps in-frame sequences with V and J called. Part of the clones is missing from these tables; in studies checked, under half for an unresolved V gene and the rest for unknown reasons. V, J and clone size are those of that table, while D and trimming were read from the DNA. In all, the sample holds roughly 45,000 clones, and nearly 85% of those were seen once. The leading ten clones occupy around 26% of the sample.

The V and J segments used are TRBV5-1 and TRBJ1-4; the D gene cannot be named for sure. This TCR came from a woman between 70 and 85 years old with renal cell carcinoma. This sample comprised blood, obtained from a patient whose treatment included radiotherapy and nephrectomy. The bases read TGCGCCAGCAGCCTTCTCCCCGGGACTAATGAAAAACTGTTTTTT. Translated, it gives CASSLLPGTNEKLFF.